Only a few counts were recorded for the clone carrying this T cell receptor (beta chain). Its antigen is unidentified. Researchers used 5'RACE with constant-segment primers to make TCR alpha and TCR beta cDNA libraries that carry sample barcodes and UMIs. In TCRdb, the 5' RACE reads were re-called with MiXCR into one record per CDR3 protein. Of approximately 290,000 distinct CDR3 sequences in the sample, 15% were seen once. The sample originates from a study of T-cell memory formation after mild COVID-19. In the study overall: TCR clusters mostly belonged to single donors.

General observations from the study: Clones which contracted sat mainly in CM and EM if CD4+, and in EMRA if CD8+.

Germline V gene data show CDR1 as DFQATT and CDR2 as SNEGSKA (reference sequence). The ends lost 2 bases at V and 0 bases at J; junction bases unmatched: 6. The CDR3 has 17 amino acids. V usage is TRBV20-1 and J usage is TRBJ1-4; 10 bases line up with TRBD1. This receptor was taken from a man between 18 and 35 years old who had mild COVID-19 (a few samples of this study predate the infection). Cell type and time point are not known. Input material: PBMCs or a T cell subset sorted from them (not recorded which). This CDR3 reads CSARTGTGASTNEKLFF. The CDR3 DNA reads TGCAGTGCTAGAACCGGGACAGGGGCTTCAACTAATGAAAAACTGTTTTTT.